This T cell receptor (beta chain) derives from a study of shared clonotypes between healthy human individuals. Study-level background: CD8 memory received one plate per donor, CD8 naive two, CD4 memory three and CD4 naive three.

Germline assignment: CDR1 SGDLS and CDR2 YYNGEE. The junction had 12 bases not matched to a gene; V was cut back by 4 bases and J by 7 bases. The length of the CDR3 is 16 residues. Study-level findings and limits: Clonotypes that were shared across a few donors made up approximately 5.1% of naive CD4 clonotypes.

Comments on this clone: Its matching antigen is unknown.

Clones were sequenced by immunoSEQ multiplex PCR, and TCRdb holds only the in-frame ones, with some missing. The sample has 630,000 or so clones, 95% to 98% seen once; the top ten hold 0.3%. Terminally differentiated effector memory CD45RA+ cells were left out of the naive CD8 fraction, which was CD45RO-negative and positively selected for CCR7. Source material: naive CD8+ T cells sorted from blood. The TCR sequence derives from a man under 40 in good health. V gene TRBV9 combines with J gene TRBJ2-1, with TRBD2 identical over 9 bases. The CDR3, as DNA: TGTGCCAGCAGCCCCGTGGGGCGGGAGGGCCAGAATGAGCAGTTCTTC. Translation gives CASSPVGREGQNEQFF.